One sample yielded the 9 T cell receptor beta chains listed below, sequenced in a study of human versus mouse CDR3 diversity and MHC coevolution (dated by TCRdb to the late 2010s). Library preparation used the immunoSEQ multiplex PCR assay. This is the immuneACCESS table as TCRdb keeps it, with only in-frame sequences that have V and J called. A part of the clones is gone; compared with another copy, unresolved V genes explain less than half, and the rest is unexplained. The sample table records some 80,000 clones; 80% to 95% of these occur just once. About 0.14% of the sample comes from the top ten. Sequences were obtained from naive CD4+ T cells from blood. This specimen's cell subset or site label, interpreted: CD45RO-negative CD62L-positive naive CD4 T cells. These receptors all come from a person aged 25 to 69 in good health.

The gene calls are TRBV5-1 and TRBJ1-1, with 10 bases matching TRBD1. The CDR3 runs 13 residues. The V gene end was trimmed by 4 bases and the J gene end by 6 bases; junction bases not matched to a gene: 3. Germline V lookup: CDR1 SGHRS, CDR2 YFSETQ. CDR3 in DNA: TGCGCCAGCAGCGTCGGACAGGGGGCTGAAGCTTTCTTT. Amino acids: CASSVGQGAEAFF.

The chain couples TRBV5-4 to TRBJ2-7; 10 nucleotides line up with TRBD2. The CDR3 has 14 residues. The J segment lost 2 bases and the V segment lost 2 bases, leaving 1 base of the junction unmatched. CDR1 SGHNT and CDR2 YYREEE come from the germline V gene (reference sequence). As DNA, the CDR3 is TGTGCCAGCAGCTTAAGCGGGGGGGCCTACGAGCAGTACTTC. Encoded protein: CASSLSGGAYEQYF.

The chain couples TRBV9 to TRBJ1-5; D is undetermined. Germline loops: CDR1 SGDLS, CDR2 YYNGEE. V lost 0 bases and J lost 5, with 6 bases in between. The CDR3 is made up of 13 amino acids. The CDR3 region is CASSVGRDQPQHF. The CDR3 DNA reads TGTGCCAGCAGCGTAGGTCGGGATCAGCCCCAGCATTTT.

V is TRBV9 and J is TRBJ1-1; D is undetermined. Trimming left V 0 bases short and J 1 base short, with 7 bases between. Germline assignment: CDR1 SGDLS and CDR2 YYNGEE. The length of the CDR3 is 14 residues. The CDR3 region has the DNA TGTGCCAGCAGCGTAGAATACAGGAACACTGAAGCTTTCTTT. Its translation: CASSVEYRNTEAFF.

The table lists this clone with a few counts. This sequence joins TRBV10-3 and TRBJ1-5; 8 bases agree with TRBD1. This CDR3 comprises 15 residues. In germline, CDR1 is ENHRY, CDR2 SYGVKD. After removal of 6 bases from V and 4 bases from J, the junction contained 8 bases not matched to a gene. In DNA, the CDR3 is TGTGCCATCAGCCATTCCACAGGGGGAAATCAGCCCCAGCATTTT. Amino acids: CAISHSTGGNQPQHF.

In DNA form, the CDR3 reads TGTGCCAGCAGTTTACTCACCGGGGAGCTGTTTTTT. Encoded protein: CASSLLTGELFF. The chain links TRBV28 to TRBJ2-2; D remains unclear. This CDR3 is 12 amino acids long. Deletions cut 2 bases from V and 4 bases from J, with 2 bases between. CDR1 and CDR2 from the germline V gene are MDHEN and SYDVKM.

The CDR3 sequence: CASSETGDYGYTF. The CDR3 coding sequence is TGTGCCAGCAGTGAAACCGGGGACTATGGCTACACCTTC. The J gene is TRBJ1-2, the V gene TRBV25-1; unclear D gene. The CDR3 is 13 amino acids. Germline V gene data show CDR1 as MGHDK and CDR2 as SYGVNS. V lost 2 bases and J lost 3, with 7 bases in between.

The chain joins TRBV11-1 to TRBJ2-4; 11 nucleotides agree with TRBD1. The CDR3 is made up of 16 amino acids. V was clipped by 5 bases and J by 2 bases; unmatched bases: 5. Germline V CDR1 and CDR2: SGHAT, FQDESV (reference sequence). CDR3 in amino acids: CASSPDRGLSKNIQYF. In DNA, the CDR3 is TGTGCCAGCAGCCCGGACAGGGGGCTTTCCAAAAACATTCAGTACTTC.

This chain joins TRBV7-6 and TRBJ1-3; 7 positions agree with TRBD1. J gave up 1 base and V 5 bases, and 5 bases lay outside the gene matches. CDR1 and CDR2 (germline): SGHVS, FNYEAQ. This CDR3 has 15 residues. The CDR3 DNA follows: TGTGCCAGCAGCGCCCTCAGGGGGTCTGGAAACACCATATATTTT. This sequence encodes CASSALRGSGNTIYF.